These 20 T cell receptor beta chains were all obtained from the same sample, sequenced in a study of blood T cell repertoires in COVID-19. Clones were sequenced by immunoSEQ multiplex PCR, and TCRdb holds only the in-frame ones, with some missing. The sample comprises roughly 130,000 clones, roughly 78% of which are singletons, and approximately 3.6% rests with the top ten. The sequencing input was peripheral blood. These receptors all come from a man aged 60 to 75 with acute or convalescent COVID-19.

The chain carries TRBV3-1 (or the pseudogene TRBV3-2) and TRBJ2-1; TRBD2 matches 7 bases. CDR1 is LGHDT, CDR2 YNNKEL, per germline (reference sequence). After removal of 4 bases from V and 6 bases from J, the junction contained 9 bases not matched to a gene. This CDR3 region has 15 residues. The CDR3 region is CASSPLAGAINEQFF. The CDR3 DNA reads TGTGCCAGCAGCCCTTTGGCGGGAGCCATCAATGAGCAGTTCTTC.

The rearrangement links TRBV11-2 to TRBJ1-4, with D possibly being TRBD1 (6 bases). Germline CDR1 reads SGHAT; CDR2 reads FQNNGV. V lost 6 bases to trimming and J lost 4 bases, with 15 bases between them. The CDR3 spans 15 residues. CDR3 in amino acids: CASRAAGTSNEKLFF. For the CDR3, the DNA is TGTGCCAGCAGAGCCGCCGGGACAAGTAATGAAAAACTGTTTTTT.

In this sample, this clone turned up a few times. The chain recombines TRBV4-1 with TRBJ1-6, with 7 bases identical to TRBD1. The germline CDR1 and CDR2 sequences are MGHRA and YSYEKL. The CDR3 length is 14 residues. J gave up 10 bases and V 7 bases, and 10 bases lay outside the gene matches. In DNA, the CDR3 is TGCGCCAGCAAAACCCAGGGGGTGTACTCACCCCTCCACTTT. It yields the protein CASKTQGVYSPLHF.

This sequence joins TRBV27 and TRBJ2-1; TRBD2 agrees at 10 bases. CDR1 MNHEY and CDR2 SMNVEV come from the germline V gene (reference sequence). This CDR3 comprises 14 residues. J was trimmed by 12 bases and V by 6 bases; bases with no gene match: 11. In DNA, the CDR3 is TGTGCCAGCAGCCCTGGGGCTAGCGGGAGTGGGCAGTTCTTC. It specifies CASSPGASGSGQFF.

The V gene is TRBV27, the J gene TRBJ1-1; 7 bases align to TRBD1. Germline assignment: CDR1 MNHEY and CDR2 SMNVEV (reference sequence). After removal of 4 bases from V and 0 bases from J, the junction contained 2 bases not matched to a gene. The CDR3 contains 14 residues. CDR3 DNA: TGTGCCAGCAGTTGGGGACAGATGAACACTGAAGCTTTCTTT. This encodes CASSWGQMNTEAFF.

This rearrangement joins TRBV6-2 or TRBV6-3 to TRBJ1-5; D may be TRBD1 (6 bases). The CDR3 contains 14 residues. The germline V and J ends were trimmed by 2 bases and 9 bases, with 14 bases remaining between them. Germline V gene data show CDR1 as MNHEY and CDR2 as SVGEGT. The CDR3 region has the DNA TGTGCCAGCAGTTACGGTAACGGGGGGCGGCCCCAGCATTTT. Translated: CASSYGNGGRPQHF.

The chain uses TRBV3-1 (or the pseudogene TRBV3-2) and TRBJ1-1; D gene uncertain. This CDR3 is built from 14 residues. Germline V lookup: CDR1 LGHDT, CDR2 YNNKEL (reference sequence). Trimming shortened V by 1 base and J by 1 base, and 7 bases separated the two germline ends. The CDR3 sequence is CASSQVAGNTEAFF. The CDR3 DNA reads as TGTGCCAGCAGCCAAGTTGCAGGGAACACTGAAGCTTTCTTT.

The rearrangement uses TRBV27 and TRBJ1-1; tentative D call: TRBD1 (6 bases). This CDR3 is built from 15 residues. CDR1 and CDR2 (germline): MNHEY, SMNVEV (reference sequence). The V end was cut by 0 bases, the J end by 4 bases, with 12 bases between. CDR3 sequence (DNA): TGTGCCAGCAGTTTATCCTCACAGGGACCCACTGAAGCTTTCTTT. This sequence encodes CASSLSSQGPTEAFF.

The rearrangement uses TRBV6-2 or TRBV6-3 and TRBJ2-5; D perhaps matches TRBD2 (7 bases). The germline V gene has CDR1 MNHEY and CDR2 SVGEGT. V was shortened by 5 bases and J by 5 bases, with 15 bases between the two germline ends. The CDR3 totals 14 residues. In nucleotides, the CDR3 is TGTGCCAGCAGTGTCTGGGAGGGGGGGGAGACCCAGTACTTC. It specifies CASSVWEGGETQYF.

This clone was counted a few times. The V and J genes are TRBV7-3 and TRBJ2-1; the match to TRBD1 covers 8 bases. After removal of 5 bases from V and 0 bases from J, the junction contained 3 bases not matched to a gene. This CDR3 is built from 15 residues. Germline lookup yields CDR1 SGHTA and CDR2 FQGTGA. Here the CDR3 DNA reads TGTGCCAGCAGCCTAGGACAGGGCTCCTACAATGAGCAGTTCTTC. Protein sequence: CASSLGQGSYNEQFF.

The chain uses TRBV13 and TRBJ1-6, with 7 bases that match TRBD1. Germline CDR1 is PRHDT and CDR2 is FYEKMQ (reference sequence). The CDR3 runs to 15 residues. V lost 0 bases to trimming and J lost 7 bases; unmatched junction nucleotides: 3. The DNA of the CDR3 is TGTGCCAGCAGCTTAGGAGACAGGGTGAATTCACCCCTCCACTTT. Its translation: CASSLGDRVNSPLHF.

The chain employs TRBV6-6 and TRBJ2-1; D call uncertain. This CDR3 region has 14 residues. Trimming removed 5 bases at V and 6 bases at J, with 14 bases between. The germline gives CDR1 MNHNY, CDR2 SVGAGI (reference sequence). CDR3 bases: TGTGCCAGCAGTCACCTTAGAAACCCCAATGAGCAGTTCTTC. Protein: CASSHLRNPNEQFF.

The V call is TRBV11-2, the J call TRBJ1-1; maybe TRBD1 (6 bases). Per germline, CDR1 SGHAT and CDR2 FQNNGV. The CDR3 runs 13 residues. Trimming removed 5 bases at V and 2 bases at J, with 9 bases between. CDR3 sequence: CASSPQGNTEAFF. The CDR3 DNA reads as TGTGCCAGCAGCCCACAGGGAAACACTGAAGCTTTCTTT.

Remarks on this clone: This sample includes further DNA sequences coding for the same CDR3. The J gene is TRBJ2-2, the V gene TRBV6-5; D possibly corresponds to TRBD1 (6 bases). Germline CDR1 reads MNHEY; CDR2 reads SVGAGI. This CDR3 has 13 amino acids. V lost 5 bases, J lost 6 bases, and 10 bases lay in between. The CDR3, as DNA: TGTGCCAGCAGTAGCAGGGGTCCCGGGGAGCTGTTTTTT. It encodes CASSSRGPGELFF.

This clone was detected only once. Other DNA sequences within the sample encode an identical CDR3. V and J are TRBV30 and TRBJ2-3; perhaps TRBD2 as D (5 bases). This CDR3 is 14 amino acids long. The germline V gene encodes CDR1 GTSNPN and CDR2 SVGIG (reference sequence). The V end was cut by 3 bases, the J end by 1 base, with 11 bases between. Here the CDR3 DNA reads TGTGCCTGGAGAGGAACGCGGGGCACAGATACGCAGTATTTT. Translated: CAWRGTRGTDTQYF.

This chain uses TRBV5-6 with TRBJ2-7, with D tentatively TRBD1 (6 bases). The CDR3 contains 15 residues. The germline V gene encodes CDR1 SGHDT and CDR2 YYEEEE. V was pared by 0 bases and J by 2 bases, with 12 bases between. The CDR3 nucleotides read TGTGCCAGCAGCTTGGTAGCGACAGGACCCTACGAGCAGTACTTC. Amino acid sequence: CASSLVATGPYEQYF. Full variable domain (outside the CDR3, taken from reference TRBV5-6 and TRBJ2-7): DAGVTQSPTHLIKTRGQQVTLRCSPKSGHDTVSWYQQALGQGPQFIFQYYEEEERQRGNFPDRFSGHQFPNYSSELNVNALLLGDSALYLCASSLVATGPYEQYFGPGTRLTVT.

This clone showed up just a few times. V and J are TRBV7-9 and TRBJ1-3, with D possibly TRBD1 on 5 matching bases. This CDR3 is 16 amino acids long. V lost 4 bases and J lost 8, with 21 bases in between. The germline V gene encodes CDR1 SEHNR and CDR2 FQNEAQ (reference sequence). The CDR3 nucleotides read TGTGCCAGCAGCTCCAGACCCGGGACTGGGGTTGACACCATATATTTT. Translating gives CASSSRPGTGVDTIYF.

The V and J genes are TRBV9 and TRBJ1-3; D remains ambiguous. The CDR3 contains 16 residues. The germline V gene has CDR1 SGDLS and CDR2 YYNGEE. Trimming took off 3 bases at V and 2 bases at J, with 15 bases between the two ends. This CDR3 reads CASSATGGSTGNTIYF. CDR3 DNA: TGTGCCAGCAGCGCAACGGGCGGGTCAACTGGAAACACCATATATTTT.

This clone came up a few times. The CDR3 nucleotides are TGTGCCAGCAGCCCCAGCTACAGGGACGGGGAGCTGTTTTTT. Protein: CASSPSYRDGELFF. The chain recombines TRBV7-2 with TRBJ2-2, with D possibly matching TRBD1 (6 bases). The CDR3 sequence is 14 residues long. Between the trimmed V and J ends, which lost 5 bases and 7 bases, there was a span of 14 bases. CDR1 and CDR2 (germline): SGHTA, FQGNSA.

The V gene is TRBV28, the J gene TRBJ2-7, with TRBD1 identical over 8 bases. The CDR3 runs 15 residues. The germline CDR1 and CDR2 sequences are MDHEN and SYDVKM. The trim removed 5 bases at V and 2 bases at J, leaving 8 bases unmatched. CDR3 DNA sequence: TGTGCCAGCAGTCCCGCAGGACAGGGAGCCTACGAGCAGTACTTC. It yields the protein CASSPAGQGAYEQYF. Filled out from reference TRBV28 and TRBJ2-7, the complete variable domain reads DVKVTQSSRYLVKRTGEKVFLECVQDMDHENMFWYRQDPGLGLRLIYFSYDVKMKEKGDIPEGYSVSREKKERFSLILESASTNQTSMYLCASSPAGQGAYEQYFGPGTRLTVT.